This is a list of T cell receptor beta chains from one sample in a study of regulatory dendritic cells for organ transplantation. Libraries were prepared by immunoSEQ multiplex PCR; TCRdb keeps only in-frame clonotypes and omits some of them. Here the sample spans under 35,000 clones, around 90% being singletons. Material: naive CD4+ T cells from blood. Receptor source: a human donor in good health. The CDR3 runs from the conserved cysteine through the conserved F or W.

length	V	J	CDR3
12	TRBV2	TRBJ2-5	CASSEGQETQYF
16	TRBV19	TRBJ2-3	CATTNHNSGATDTQYF
16	TRBV28	TRBJ2-7	CASSLYGLRLANEQYF
16	TRBV28	TRBJ2-2	CASSPLGGRGTGELFF
16	TRBV4-1	TRBJ2-1	CASSRRLATDDNEQFF
18	TRBV9	TRBJ2-1	CASSVVVASGKAYNEQFF
15	TRBV7-2	TRBJ2-7	CASSKAGFRGNEQYF
14	TRBV7-9	TRBJ1-2	CASSWEDRIYGYTF
13	TRBV7-3	TRBJ2-5	CASSLGSEETQYF
16	TRBV7-8	TRBJ2-7	CASSSQGRGFLTEQYF
14	TRBV5-5	TRBJ1-2	CASSLGGVSYGYTF
15	TRBV18	TRBJ1-1	CASSPDLTRNTEAFF
11	TRBV6-5	TRBJ1-1	CASLQGAEAFF
16	TRBV19	TRBJ1-3	CASSRGQLSSGNTIYF
12	TRBV6-1	TRBJ1-2	CASIFWSYGYTF
14	TRBV13	TRBJ1-1	CASSEQGPGREAFF
16	TRBV7-9	TRBJ2-7	CASSLGLGREAYEQYF
14	TRBV18	TRBJ1-1	CASSPNTANTEAFF
15	TRBV6-5	TRBJ1-1	CASSYQGQGNTEAFF
14	TRBV6-1	TRBJ1-6	CAILPNFHNSPLHF
16	TRBV11-3	TRBJ2-1	CASSLSFSGRADEQFF
16	TRBV7-9	TRBJ1-3	CASSWSDLVSGNTIYF
13	TRBV19	TRBJ2-1	CASKAGAHGEQFF
12	TRBV11-2	TRBJ1-1	CASSLSGGQAFF
17	TRBV5-8	TRBJ2-3	CASSLNRAGVRRDTQYF
15	TRBV5-4	TRBJ2-7	CASSPPGGFFYEQYF
14	TRBV18	TRBJ1-3	CASSARLGGNTIYF
14	TRBV29-1	TRBJ2-1	CSVERGLSEDEQFF
13	TRBV18	TRBJ2-3	CASSPGEADTQYF
13	TRBV7-3	TRBJ2-1	CASSPTGKDEQFF
16	TRBV5-5	TRBJ2-7	CASSTLRDTFNYEQYF
13	TRBV2	TRBJ2-2	CASWTGKAGELFF
17	TRBV4-2	TRBJ1-4	CASSQVAGGVNHEKLFF
13	TRBV30	TRBJ1-4	CAWTRALREKLFF
13	TRBV19	TRBJ2-3	CASTTGGRDTQYF
15	TRBV19	TRBJ2-7	CASSNPGESSYEQYF
12	TRBV10-3	TRBJ2-7	CAIFGGTGEQYF
15	TRBV5-4	TRBJ1-1	CASSSTGFGNTEAFF
17	TRBV28	TRBJ1-2	CASSLPRTGSYVYGYTF
13	TRBV28	TRBJ1-2	CASSLQENYGYTF
12	TRBV5-8	TRBJ2-1	CASRRSGTRQFF
14	TRBV5-8	TRBJ1-6	CASSLGAAGAPLHF
14	TRBV6-1	TRBJ1-4	CASSVTGNHEKLFF
16	TRBV14	TRBJ2-5	CASSQGVRFLQETQYF
15	TRBV9	TRBJ2-7	CASSVGGTGNYEQYF
16	TRBV7-2	TRBJ2-1	CASSLVPGTGYNEQFF
16	TRBV7-7	TRBJ2-2	CASSLSHTLNTGELFF
13	TRBV30	TRBJ2-3	CAWRTASTDTQYF
15	TRBV6-1	TRBJ2-7	CASSEPGTPSYEQYF